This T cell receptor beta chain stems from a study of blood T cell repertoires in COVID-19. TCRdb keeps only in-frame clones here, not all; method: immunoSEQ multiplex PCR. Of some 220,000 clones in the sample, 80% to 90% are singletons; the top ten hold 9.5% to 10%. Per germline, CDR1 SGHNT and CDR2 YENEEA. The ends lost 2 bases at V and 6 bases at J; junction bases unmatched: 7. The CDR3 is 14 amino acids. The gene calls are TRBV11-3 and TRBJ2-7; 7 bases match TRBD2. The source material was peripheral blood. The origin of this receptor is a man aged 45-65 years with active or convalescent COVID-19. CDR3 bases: TGTGCCAGCAGCTTATGGGCGGGAGACGGCGAGCAGTACTTC. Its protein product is CASSLWAGDGEQYF.